The 7 T cell receptor beta chains given below trace back to one sample, sequenced in a study of T-cell reconstitution after alpha-beta-depleted transplantation in children. Researchers prepared the TCRbeta library using unique molecular identifiers, the study reports. TCRdb fed the PCR reads into MiXCR, producing one record per CDR3 protein. The sample carries roughly 300,000 distinct CDR3 sequences, 11% recorded once. This material consisted of peripheral blood, taken 180 days after TCRalphabeta/CD19-depleted stem cell transplant. The receptor source for this set is a male patient between 2 and 10 years old who had a stem cell transplant for chronic granulomatous disease, so the T cells may come from the graft donor.

This clonotype has a count of ten or more. The rearrangement joins TRBV5-1 to TRBJ2-2; D gene uncertain. CDR1 SGHRS and CDR2 YFSETQ come from the germline V gene. The ends were cut back, 4 bases at V and 2 bases at J, with 9 bases in the middle. The CDR3 is made up of 14 amino acids. CDR3 amino acids: CASSLDLNTGELFF. CDR3 coding DNA: TGCGCCAGCAGCCTGGATCTAAACACCGGGGAGCTGTTTTTT.

V gene TRBV3-1 combines with J gene TRBJ2-2; a weak D match, TRBD2 (6 bases). This CDR3 is built from 16 residues. V gave up 1 base and J gave up 1 base, with 10 bases separating them. CDR1 LGHDT and CDR2 YNNKEL come from the germline V gene (reference sequence). CDR3 in amino acids: CASSQAGVLNTGELFF. DNA of the CDR3: TGTGCCAGCAGCCAAGCGGGAGTCCTGAACACCGGGGAGCTGTTTTTT.

A note on this clonotype: This may be a read error, as it is one base from a much larger clone. The gene calls are TRBV20-1 and TRBJ2-1; 7 bases agree with TRBD2. The V gene end was trimmed by 3 bases and the J gene end by 3 bases; junction bases not matched to a gene: 8. The CDR3 has 15 amino acids. Germline V CDR1 and CDR2: DFQATT, SNEGSKA (reference sequence). In nucleotides, the CDR3 is TGCAGTGCTAGTCTCATAGCGGGTGTCTACAATGAGCAGTTCTTC. Its protein is CSASLIAGVYNEQFF.

The sample holds many counts of this clonotype. The V and J genes are TRBV6-4 and TRBJ2-4; possibly TRBD1 or TRBD2 for D (5 bases each). CDR1 is MRHNA and CDR2 is SNTAGT in the germline V gene. CDR3 length: 21 amino acids. The V end was cut by 7 bases, the J end by 0 bases, with 31 bases between. CDR3 sequence (DNA): TGTGCCAGCACCCCCCGTGGGGGATCAAGCTACCATATCCTAGCCAAAAACATTCAGTACTTC. As protein: CASTPRGGSSYHILAKNIQYF.

Many counts were recorded for this clonotype. V and J are TRBV10-2 and TRBJ1-1, with D maybe TRBD1 (6 bases). The CDR3 length is 14 residues. Germline V gene data show CDR1 as WSHSY and CDR2 as SAAADI. The V and J ends lost 8 bases and 0 bases respectively, with 13 bases between them. The CDR3 DNA reads as TGCGCCAGCGGGAGAGACAGGCTGAACACTGAAGCTTTCTTT. Amino acids: CASGRDRLNTEAFF.

This clonotype was observed at least ten times. The V and J genes are TRBV29-1 and TRBJ2-7; 7 positions agree with TRBD2. CDR1 and CDR2 from the germline V gene are SQVTM and ANQGSEA. CDR3 size: 15 residues. Trimming cost V 1 base and J 1 base; bases outside gene matches: 7. The CDR3 sequence is CSVEVPSGDSYEQYF. DNA for the CDR3: TGCAGCGTTGAAGTGCCTAGCGGAGATTCCTACGAGCAGTACTTC.

This clonotype was observed many times. The chain employs TRBV28 and TRBJ2-2, with D tentatively TRBD2 (6 bases). Germline-derived CDR1 and CDR2 are MDHEN and SYDVKM. The CDR3 covers 14 residues. The V end lost 4 bases, the J end lost 6 bases, and 12 bases lay between the germline ends. CDR3 bases: TGTGCCAGCAGTTCCGGGGGTGGGTCCGGGGAGCTGTTTTTT. Protein product: CASSSGGGSGELFF.